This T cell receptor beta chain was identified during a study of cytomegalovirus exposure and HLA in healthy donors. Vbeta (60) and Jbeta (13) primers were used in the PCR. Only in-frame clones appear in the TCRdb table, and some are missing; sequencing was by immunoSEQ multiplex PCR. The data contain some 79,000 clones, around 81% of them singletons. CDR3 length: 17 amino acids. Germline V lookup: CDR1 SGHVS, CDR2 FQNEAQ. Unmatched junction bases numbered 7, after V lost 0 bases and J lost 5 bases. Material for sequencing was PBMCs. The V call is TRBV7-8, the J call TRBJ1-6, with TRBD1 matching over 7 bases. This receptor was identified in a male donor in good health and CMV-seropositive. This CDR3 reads CASSLASWTGNNSPLHF. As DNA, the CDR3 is TGTGCCAGCAGCTTAGCGTCCTGGACAGGAAATAATTCACCCCTCCACTTT.